This TCR beta chain was recorded in a study of blood T cell repertoires in COVID-19. Across the study: COVID-19 samples, acute and convalescent, were from the United States, Italy and Spain.

CDR1 and CDR2 (germline): LNHNV, YYDKDF (reference sequence). Trimming took 6 bases from V and 0 from J; bases not matched to a gene: 4. CDR3 length equals 18 residues. Profiling relied on immunoSEQ multiplex PCR, and the TCRdb table lists in-frame clones only, not all of them. Among about 320,000 clones listed, 80% to 90% were seen once. The source material was peripheral blood. The chain recombines TRBV15 with TRBJ2-2; 16 nucleotides align to TRBD2. This TCR came from a man between 18 and 29 years old who had recovered from COVID-19. CDR3 in DNA: TGTGCCACCAGAGGGACTAGCGGGAGGGCCGCGAACACCGGGGAGCTGTTTTTT. Protein: CATRGTSGRAANTGELFF.